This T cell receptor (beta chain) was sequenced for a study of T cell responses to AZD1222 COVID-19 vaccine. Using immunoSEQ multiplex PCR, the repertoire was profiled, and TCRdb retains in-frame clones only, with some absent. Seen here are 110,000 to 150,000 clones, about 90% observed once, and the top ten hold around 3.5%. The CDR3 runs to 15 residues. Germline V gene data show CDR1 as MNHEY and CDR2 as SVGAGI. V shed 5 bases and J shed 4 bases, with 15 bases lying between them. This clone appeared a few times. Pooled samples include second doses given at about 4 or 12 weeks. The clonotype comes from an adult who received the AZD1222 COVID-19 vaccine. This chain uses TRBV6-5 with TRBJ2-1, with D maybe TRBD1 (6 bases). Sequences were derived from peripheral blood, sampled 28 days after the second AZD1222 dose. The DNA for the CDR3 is TGTGCCAGCAGTCCACAGGGAATCTTTTACAATGAGCAGTTCTTC. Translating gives CASSPQGIFYNEQFF.